This TCR beta chain was profiled in a study of vaccination and CD4 T cells after COVID-19. Overall study: SARS-CoV-2 was confirmed by nasal swab PCR; disease was mild in nine, severe in one. The peptides that stimulated the cells were overlapping spike peptides from SARS-CoV-2, HCoV-NL63, HCoV-OC43 and HCoV-229E. Overall study results and limits: From 21 to 38, the median of SARS-CoV-2-reactive clonotypes rose without reaching significance.

The CDR3 has 13 residues. Turning to this clonotype: Its specificity is not known.

Sequencing of the DNA from cultured CD4+ T cells was carried out with the Oncomine TCR Beta short-read assay. One entry per CDR3 protein results from TCRdb running MiXCR on the PCR reads. The data hold around 25,000 distinct CDR3 sequences, with 28% observed a single time. Noted time point: late sampling 161 to 241 days after vaccination in a few convalescent patients. Treatment of the sample: roughly 10-day PBMC culture with coronavirus spike peptide pools or control peptides (ViraFEST assay). V is TRBV21-1 and J is TRBJ2-1; the table's D call of TRBD1 was not tested on the DNA. TRBV21-1 is a documented pseudogene. Sequencing was performed on CD4+ T cells from blood, cultured in vitro, taken about 7 months after SARS-CoV-2 vaccination. The receptor comes from a human donor who had recovered from COVID-19. The CDR3 region is CASSRGQGNEQFF. CDR3 nucleotide sequence: TGTGCCAGCAGCAGAGGACAGGGGAATGAGCAGTTCTTC.